The clone carrying this T cell receptor (beta chain) was counted ten times or more. The record originates from a study of T cells in Graves' hyperthyroidism and ophthalmopathy. Germline V gives CDR1 SGHAT, CDR2 FQNNGV. The CDR3 totals 16 residues. With V trimmed by 4 bases and J by 5 bases, 5 bases remained unmatched. What was amplified from RNA transcripts were TCR beta CDR3 regions. HTBI primers were employed in a first-round RT-PCR of the TCR CDR3. TCRdb ran MiXCR on the multiplex PCR reads and lists one entry per CDR3 protein. Of fewer than 500,000 distinct CDR3 sequences listed, roughly 12% were seen once; the top ten hold under 25%.

This rearrangement joins TRBV11-2 to TRBJ2-1; 13 nucleotides align to TRBD2. The sample taken for sequencing was blood. This receptor was taken from a man under 40 with Graves' hyperthyroidism that later progressed to Graves' ophthalmopathy. The CDR3 DNA reads as TGTGCCAGCAGCTCCAGACTAGCGGGGGGCCACAATGAGCAGTTCTTC. This codes for CASSSRLAGGHNEQFF. Variable domain in full (rest from reference TRBV11-2 and TRBJ2-1): EAGVAQSPRYKIIEKRQSVAFWCNPISGHATLYWYQQILGQGPKLLIQFQNNGVVDDSQLPKDRFSAERLKGVDSTLKIQPAKLEDSAVYLCASSSRLAGGHNEQFFGPGTRLTVL.